The rows below give T cell receptor beta chains drawn from one sample of a study of persistence of HIV-infected CD4 T cells. This table comes from immunoSEQ multiplex PCR, and its TCRdb copy is limited to in-frame clones, with some not included. The data contain around 30,000 clones, 65% to 90% of them singletons. The antigens these receptors bind are not known. The sample in question was CD4+ T cells sorted from PBMCs after approximately 20-hour stimulation, obtained from a patient who received antiretroviral therapy. These receptors all come from an adult woman with HIV who was CMV-seropositive. Each CDR3 is given with its conserved first and last residue. A D gene is named only where the DNA matches it firmly. Clone size, where shown, is once, few, many, or a class for clones that have expanded.

D	size	V	J	CDR3	DNA
-	-	TRBV18	TRBJ1-1	CASSPSVNTEAFF	TGTGCCAGCTCACCATCCGTGAACACTGAAGCTTTCTTT
-	-	TRBV3-1/TRBV3-2	TRBJ1-3	CASSATSQGSNTIYF	TGTGCCAGCAGCGCAACATCCCAGGGGTCGAACACCATATATTTT
-	-	TRBV5-1	TRBJ2-3	CASSPEGGRRDTQYF	TGCGCCAGCAGCCCCGAGGGGGGTAGGAGAGATACGCAGTATTTT
TRBD2	-	TRBV6-4	TRBJ2-2	CASSGDSGRPGELFF	TGTGCCAGCAGTGGCGATAGCGGGAGACCCGGGGAGCTGTTTTTT
-	-	TRBV10-3	TRBJ1-2	CAIGARDGYTF	TGTGCCATCGGGGCGCGAGATGGCTACACCTTC
-	-	TRBV10-3	TRBJ1-1	CAIRGHTLNTEAFF	TGTGCCATCAGGGGCCACACTTTGAACACTGAAGCTTTCTTT
TRBD1	-	TRBV12-3/TRBV12-4	TRBJ1-2	CASSDRGGYGYTF	TGTGCCAGCAGTGACAGGGGCGGCTATGGCTACACCTTC
TRBD1	-	TRBV28	TRBJ1-2	CASSSGTGIFFGYTF	TGTGCCAGCAGTTCCGGGACAGGGATATTCTTTGGCTACACCTTC
-	-	TRBV5-4	TRBJ1-4	CASSLEASSEKLFF	TGTGCCAGCAGCTTGGAGGCCTCGAGCGAAAAACTGTTTTTT
-	-	TRBV7-6	TRBJ1-5	CASSSVGANQPQHF	TGTGCCAGCAGCTCAGTGGGTGCCAATCAGCCCCAGCATTTT
-	once	TRBV5-1	TRBJ1-6	CASSLEGRIDSPLHF	TGCGCCAGCAGCTTGGAGGGGCGAATAGATTCACCCCTCCACTTT
TRBD1	-	TRBV5-1	TRBJ1-6	CASSPGQGGVNSPLHF	TGCGCCAGCAGCCCCGGACAGGGAGGCGTGAATTCACCCCTCCACTTT
-	-	TRBV7-8	TRBJ2-7	CASSPAAGGNEQYF	TGTGCCAGCAGCCCTGCTGCAGGTGGGAACGAGCAGTACTTC
TRBD2	-	TRBV20-1	TRBJ2-4	CSASSGTSGGAQNIQYF	TGCAGTGCTAGTTCCGGGACTAGCGGGGGGGCACAAAACATTCAGTACTTC
TRBD1	few	TRBV29-1	TRBJ1-5	CSVGQGGNQPQHF	TGCAGCGTAGGACAGGGTGGGAATCAGCCCCAGCATTTT
TRBD2	-	TRBV19	TRBJ2-3	CASYGGTDTQYF	TGTGCCAGTTACGGGGGGACAGATACGCAGTATTTT
TRBD1	-	TRBV28	TRBJ2-7	CASPRRGQSTYEQYF	TGTGCCAGCCCCAGACGGGGACAGTCTACCTACGAGCAGTACTTC
-	-	TRBV5-6	TRBJ2-7	CASSRRGPLAYEQYF	TGTGCCAGCAGCCGGAGGGGCCCACTTGCCTACGAGCAGTACTTC
TRBD1	-	TRBV10-3	TRBJ2-7	CAISPGQGHEQYF	TGTGCCATCAGCCCGGGACAGGGACACGAGCAGTACTTC
TRBD2	-	TRBV5-1	TRBJ2-7	CASSTGPAGTVGAYEQYF	TGCGCCAGCAGCACGGGTCCAGCGGGAACTGTCGGAGCCTACGAGCAGTACTTC
-	-	TRBV7-2	TRBJ2-5	CASSLGGGDGETQYF	TGTGCCAGCAGCTTAGGAGGAGGGGACGGGGAGACCCAGTACTTC
-	-	TRBV6-5	TRBJ1-1	CASFFLGGTEAFF	TGTGCCAGCTTCTTCCTCGGGGGCACTGAAGCTTTCTTT
-	-	TRBV27	TRBJ2-2	CATSRGDNGGGELFF	TGTGCCACTAGCAGGGGGGACAACGGTGGCGGGGAGCTGTTTTTT
-	-	TRBV3-1/TRBV3-2	TRBJ1-1	CASSLGTSNTEAFF	TGTGCCAGCAGCCTGGGGACCTCGAACACTGAAGCTTTCTTT
-	-	TRBV20-1	TRBJ2-5	CSARGEETQYF	TGCAGTGCTAGAGGCGAAGAGACCCAGTACTTC
-	few	TRBV15	TRBJ2-5	CATSRGGTGPQETQYF	TGTGCCACCAGCAGAGGGGGGACGGGTCCGCAGGAGACCCAGTACTTC
-	-	TRBV30	TRBJ1-1	CAFKGGQNTEAFF	TGTGCCTTCAAGGGCGGCCAGAACACTGAAGCTTTCTTT
TRBD1	-	TRBV5-4	TRBJ2-2	CASSLRGGQGRTGELFF	TGTGCCAGCAGCTTGCGTGGGGGACAGGGAAGGACCGGGGAGCTGTTTTTT
-	-	TRBV6-2/TRBV6-3	TRBJ2-2	CASSPRDSGTGELFF	TGTGCCAGCAGCCCTCGGGACTCAGGCACCGGGGAGCTGTTTTTT
-	-	TRBV3-1/TRBV3-2	TRBJ2-3	CASSQVGLGTDTQYF	TGTGCCAGCAGCCAAGTCGGGCTGGGTACAGATACGCAGTATTTT
-	-	TRBV27	TRBJ2-5	CASSLSGLAETQYF	TGTGCCAGCAGTTTATCGGGGCTAGCGGAGACCCAGTACTTC
TRBD1	once	TRBV6-5	TRBJ2-3	CASGGTGAPRDTQYF	TGTGCCAGCGGAGGGACAGGGGCCCCGCGGGATACGCAGTATTTT
-	-	TRBV27	TRBJ2-3	CASSPIGFSTDTQYF	TGTGCCAGCAGTCCCATCGGATTTAGCACAGATACGCAGTATTTT
-	-	TRBV18	TRBJ2-2	CASSPYSKNTGELFF	TGTGCCAGCTCACCATACAGCAAGAACACCGGGGAGCTGTTTTTT
TRBD2	-	TRBV20-1	TRBJ2-5	CSASLVAGQETQYF	TGCAGTGCTAGTTTGGTAGCGGGACAAGAGACCCAGTACTTC
-	-	TRBV28	TRBJ1-2	CASVTGTLNYGYTF	TGTGCCAGCGTGACCGGTACGCTTAACTATGGCTACACCTTC